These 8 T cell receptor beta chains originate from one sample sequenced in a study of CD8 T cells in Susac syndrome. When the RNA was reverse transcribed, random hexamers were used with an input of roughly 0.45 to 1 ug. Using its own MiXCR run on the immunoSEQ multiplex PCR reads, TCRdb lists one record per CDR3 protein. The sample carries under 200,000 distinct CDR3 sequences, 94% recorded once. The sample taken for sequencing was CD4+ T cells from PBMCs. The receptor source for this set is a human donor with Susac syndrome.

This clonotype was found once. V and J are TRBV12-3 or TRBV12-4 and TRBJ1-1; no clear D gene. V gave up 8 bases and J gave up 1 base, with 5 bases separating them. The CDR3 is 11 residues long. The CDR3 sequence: CASGGNTEAFF. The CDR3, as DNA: TGTGCCAGCGGCGGGAACACTGAAGCTTTCTTT.

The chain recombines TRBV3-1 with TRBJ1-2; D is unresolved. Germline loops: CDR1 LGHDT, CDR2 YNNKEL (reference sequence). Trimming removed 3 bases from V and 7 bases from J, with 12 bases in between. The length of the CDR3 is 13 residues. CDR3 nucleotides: TGTGCCAGCAGCCACCGAGACGGCCCTGGCTACACCTTC. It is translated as CASSHRDGPGYTF.

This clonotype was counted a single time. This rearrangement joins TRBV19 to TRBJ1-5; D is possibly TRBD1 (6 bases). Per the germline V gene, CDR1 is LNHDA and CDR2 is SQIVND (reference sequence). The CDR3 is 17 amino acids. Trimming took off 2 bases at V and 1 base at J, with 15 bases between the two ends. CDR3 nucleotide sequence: TGTGCCAGTAGTATATCGGGGGCATGGGGGAGCAATCAGCCCCAGCATTTT. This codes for CASSISGAWGSNQPQHF.

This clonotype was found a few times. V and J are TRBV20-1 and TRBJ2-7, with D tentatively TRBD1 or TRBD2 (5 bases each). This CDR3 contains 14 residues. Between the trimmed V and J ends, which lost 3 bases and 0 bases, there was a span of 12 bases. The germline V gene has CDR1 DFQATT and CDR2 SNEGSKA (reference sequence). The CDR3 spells CSARAGGSSYEQYF. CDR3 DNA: TGCAGTGCTAGGGCTGGGGGTAGCTCCTACGAGCAGTACTTC.

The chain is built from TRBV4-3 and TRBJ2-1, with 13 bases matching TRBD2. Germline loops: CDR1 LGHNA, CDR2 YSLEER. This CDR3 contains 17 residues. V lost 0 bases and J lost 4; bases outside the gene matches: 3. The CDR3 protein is CASSQEGGLAGYNEQFF. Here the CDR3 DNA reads TGCGCCAGCAGCCAAGAGGGGGGACTAGCGGGGTACAATGAGCAGTTCTTC.

The CDR3 is CASSPTGFYEQYF. For the CDR3, the DNA is TGTGCCAGCAGCCCGACAGGGTTCTACGAGCAGTACTTC. The chain is built from TRBV7-2 and TRBJ2-7; 7 positions match TRBD1. Germline V lookup: CDR1 SGHTA, CDR2 FQGNSA. The CDR3 length is 13 residues. V shed 5 bases and J 3 bases; nucleotides not matched to a gene: 4.

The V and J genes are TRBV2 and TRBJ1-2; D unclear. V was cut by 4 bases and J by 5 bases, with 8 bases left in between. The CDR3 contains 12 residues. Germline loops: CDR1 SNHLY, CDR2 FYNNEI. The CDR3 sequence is CASSVKTYGYTF. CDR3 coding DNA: TGTGCCAGCAGTGTGAAAACGTATGGCTACACCTTC.

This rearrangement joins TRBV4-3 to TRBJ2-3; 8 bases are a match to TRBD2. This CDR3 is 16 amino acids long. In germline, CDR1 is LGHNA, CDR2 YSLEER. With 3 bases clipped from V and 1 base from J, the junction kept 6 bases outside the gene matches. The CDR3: CASSHPGLVGTDTQYF. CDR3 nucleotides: TGCGCCAGCAGCCACCCGGGACTAGTGGGCACAGATACGCAGTATTTT.